This is a list of T cell receptor beta chains from one sample in a study of OX40 agonist ivuxolimab in advanced cancers. Generated by immunoSEQ multiplex PCR, the TCRdb table keeps only in-frame clones and is missing some. The table shows about 110,000 clones, with around 90% occurring only once. The specimen comprised CD4+ or CD8+ T cells sorted from blood, sampled in a trial of the OX40 agonist ivuxolimab. The receptor set was obtained from an adult with an advanced solid tumor such as melanoma, head and neck, liver or kidney cancer. Both conserved end residues are part of each CDR3. Fields, in order: V gene, J gene, CDR3 protein.

v_call: TRBV19; j_call: TRBJ2-3; cdr3_aa: CASSFASGSSPDTQYF
v_call: TRBV11-2; j_call: TRBJ2-4; cdr3_aa: CASKHYKGNIQYF
v_call: TRBV27; j_call: TRBJ1-6; cdr3_aa: CARFSTEEYNSPLHF
v_call: TRBV6-5; j_call: TRBJ2-7; cdr3_aa: CASSTGTLRNYEQYF
v_call: TRBV11-2; j_call: TRBJ1-1; cdr3_aa: CASSQQGNTEAFF
v_call: TRBV7-9; j_call: TRBJ1-5; cdr3_aa: CASSPLLQGNQPQHF
v_call: TRBV6-1; j_call: TRBJ1-2; cdr3_aa: CASTRGQNYGYTF
v_call: TRBV30; j_call: TRBJ1-1; cdr3_aa: CAWMRTTEAFF
v_call: TRBV19; j_call: TRBJ1-6; cdr3_aa: CASSTSGTASSYNSPLHF
v_call: TRBV27; j_call: TRBJ1-1; cdr3_aa: CASSVREGTEAFF
v_call: TRBV5-1; j_call: TRBJ2-1; cdr3_aa: CASSLYTSGGYNEQFF
v_call: TRBV9; j_call: TRBJ1-2; cdr3_aa: CASSVTGNGYTF
v_call: TRBV5-1; j_call: TRBJ2-7; cdr3_aa: CASSSRGATYEQYF
v_call: TRBV28; j_call: TRBJ2-1; cdr3_aa: CASSPSGSFNNEQFF
v_call: TRBV7-9; j_call: TRBJ1-6; cdr3_aa: CASSFRGNSPLHF
v_call: TRBV7-3; j_call: TRBJ1-2; cdr3_aa: CASSLPEGRGYTF
v_call: TRBV28; j_call: TRBJ2-7; cdr3_aa: CASSLGGTLSYEQYF
v_call: TRBV2; j_call: TRBJ1-4; cdr3_aa: CASTADRGDEKLFF
v_call: TRBV5-1; j_call: TRBJ1-2; cdr3_aa: CASSLDRQAGNYGYTF
v_call: TRBV27; j_call: TRBJ2-7; cdr3_aa: CASHYTLAGGPSEQYF
v_call: TRBV10-1; j_call: TRBJ1-5; cdr3_aa: CASSGGRSAEGQPQHF
v_call: TRBV27; j_call: TRBJ1-6; cdr3_aa: CASRGVVGSYNSPLHF
v_call: TRBV5-4; j_call: TRBJ1-6; cdr3_aa: CASSSSGSRNSPLHF
v_call: TRBV11-2; j_call: TRBJ2-7; cdr3_aa: CASSLRGSGRENEQYF
v_call: TRBV5-1; j_call: TRBJ2-3; cdr3_aa: CASSIGPVGDTQYF
v_call: TRBV29-1; j_call: TRBJ2-3; cdr3_aa: CSVEVGPDTQYF
v_call: TRBV11-2; j_call: TRBJ2-1; cdr3_aa: CASSLHEGKYNEQFF
v_call: TRBV15; j_call: TRBJ2-3; cdr3_aa: CATSRPPGDTQYF
v_call: TRBV5-4; j_call: TRBJ2-7; cdr3_aa: CASSLGGQASYEQYF
v_call: TRBV5-1; j_call: TRBJ2-5; cdr3_aa: CASSFLQGAEVRETQYF
v_call: TRBV18; j_call: TRBJ1-1; cdr3_aa: CASSPFTKGAIEAFF
v_call: TRBV6-5; j_call: TRBJ2-3; cdr3_aa: CASRKRSNTDTQYF
v_call: TRBV30; j_call: TRBJ2-1; cdr3_aa: CAWSVPDSLQGEQFF
v_call: TRBV11-2; j_call: TRBJ1-1; cdr3_aa: CASSLDPPARDTEAFF
v_call: TRBV6-5; j_call: TRBJ2-7; cdr3_aa: CASRGQGLTYEQYF
v_call: TRBV30; j_call: TRBJ1-2; cdr3_aa: CAWRQGAMDGYTF
v_call: TRBV30; j_call: TRBJ2-2; cdr3_aa: CAWSVGLSGFGSTGELFF
v_call: TRBV29-1; j_call: TRBJ2-1; cdr3_aa: CSGLPLVLAGISSYNEQFF
v_call: TRBV4-1; j_call: TRBJ1-2; cdr3_aa: CASSQEQGPFNYGYTF
v_call: TRBV5-4; j_call: TRBJ1-2; cdr3_aa: CASSLQPGHMGGYTF
v_call: TRBV5-5; j_call: TRBJ1-1; cdr3_aa: CASSFGPRETNTEAFF
v_call: TRBV29-1; j_call: TRBJ1-6; cdr3_aa: CSVLQGSADSPLHF
v_call: TRBV7-2; j_call: TRBJ2-6; cdr3_aa: CASSWLADSGANVLTF
v_call: TRBV18; j_call: TRBJ2-5; cdr3_aa: CASSPLPQATVGQETQYF
v_call: TRBV30; j_call: TRBJ1-3; cdr3_aa: CARGSGNTIYF
v_call: TRBV19; j_call: TRBJ1-1; cdr3_aa: CASMQAEAFF
v_call: TRBV5-1; j_call: TRBJ1-1; cdr3_aa: CASSLGDRTWNTEAFF
v_call: TRBV19; j_call: TRBJ2-3; cdr3_aa: CASSLLGTSGGPTDTQYF
v_call: TRBV4-3; j_call: TRBJ1-5; cdr3_aa: CASSQDRYGNQPQHF
v_call: TRBV28; j_call: TRBJ1-2; cdr3_aa: CASSFQGGYYGYTF
v_call: TRBV5-8; j_call: TRBJ1-4; cdr3_aa: CASSRGQANEKLFF
v_call: TRBV15; j_call: TRBJ2-5; cdr3_aa: CATSRQTVYQETQYF